This T cell receptor (beta chain) was sequenced for a study of blood T cell repertoires in COVID-19. Across the whole study: Nucleic acid was either cDNA or gDNA, and it came from T cells, B-cell-depleted T cells, or PBMCs.

The germline CDR1 and CDR2 sequences are LGHNA and YNFKEQ. The germline V and J ends were trimmed by 0 bases and 2 bases, with 14 bases remaining between them. This CDR3 is built from 17 residues. Source study methods: Estimation of nucleated cell counts relied on the amplification of reference gene primers. Assay: immunoSEQ multiplex PCR; the TCRdb copy retains only in-frame clones and omits some. That table is the source of V, J and clone size, and D and trimming were worked out from the DNA. This sample has over 200,000 clones, with approximately 91% found just once. Recruitment covered under 25 US areas and drew participants whose ages spanned roughly 18 to 90 years. Which cohort a participant joined came from the clinical history participants gave.

V and J are TRBV4-2 and TRBJ2-1; D may be TRBD2 (7 bases). Input material: PBMCs or T cells enriched from blood (not recorded which). This receptor was identified in a human donor in a cohort exposed to, infected with or recovered from COVID-19 (not recorded which). The donor label of this sample is uncertain. The CDR3 is CASSQELRGAPYNEQFF. CDR3 in DNA: TGTGCCAGCAGCCAAGAGTTACGGGGGGCCCCCTACAATGAGCAGTTCTTC.